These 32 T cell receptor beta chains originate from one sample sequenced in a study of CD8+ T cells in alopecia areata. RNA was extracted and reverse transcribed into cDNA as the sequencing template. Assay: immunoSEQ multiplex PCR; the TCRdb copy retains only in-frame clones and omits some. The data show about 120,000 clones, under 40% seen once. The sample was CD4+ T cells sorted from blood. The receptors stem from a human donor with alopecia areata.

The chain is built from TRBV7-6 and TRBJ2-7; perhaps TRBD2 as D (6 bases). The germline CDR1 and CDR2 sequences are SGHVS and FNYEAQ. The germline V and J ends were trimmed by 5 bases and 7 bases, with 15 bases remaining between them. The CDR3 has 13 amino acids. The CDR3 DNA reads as TGTGCCAGCAGCCGGGAGTTGACGGGGGAGCAGTACTTC. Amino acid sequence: CASSRELTGEQYF. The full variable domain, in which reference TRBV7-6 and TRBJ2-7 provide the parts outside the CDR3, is GAGVSQSPRYKVTKRGQDVALRCDPISGHVSLYWYRQALGQGPEFLTYFNYEAQQDKSGLPNDRFSAERPEGSISTLTIQRTEQRDSAMYRCASSRELTGEQYFGPGTRLTVT.

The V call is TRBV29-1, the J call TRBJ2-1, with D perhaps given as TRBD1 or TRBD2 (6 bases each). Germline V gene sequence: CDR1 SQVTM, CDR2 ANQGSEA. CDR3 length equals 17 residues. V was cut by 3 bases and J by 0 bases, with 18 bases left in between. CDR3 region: CSVELRGGGSSYNEQFF. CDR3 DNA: TGCAGCGTTGAGCTAAGAGGGGGAGGCAGCTCCTACAATGAGCAGTTCTTC.

CDR3 in amino acids: CASSFWTGDTDTQYF. The CDR3 DNA reads TGTGCCAGCAGCTTTTGGACAGGGGATACAGATACGCAGTATTTT. The chain links TRBV7-9 to TRBJ2-3; 9 bases are shared with TRBD1. The CDR3 loop spans 15 amino acids. Germline CDR1 is SEHNR and CDR2 is FQNEAQ (reference sequence). V gave up 3 bases and J gave up 3 bases; unmatched junction bases: 4.

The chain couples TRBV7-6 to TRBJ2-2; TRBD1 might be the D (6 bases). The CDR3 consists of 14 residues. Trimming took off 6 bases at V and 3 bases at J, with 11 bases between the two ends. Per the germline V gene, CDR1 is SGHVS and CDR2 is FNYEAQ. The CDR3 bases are TGTGCCAGCAGAACACAGGGATACACCGGGGAGCTGTTTTTT. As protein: CASRTQGYTGELFF. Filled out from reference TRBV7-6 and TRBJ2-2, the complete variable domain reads GAGVSQSPRYKVTKRGQDVALRCDPISGHVSLYWYRQALGQGPEFLTYFNYEAQQDKSGLPNDRFSAERPEGSISTLTIQRTEQRDSAMYRCASRTQGYTGELFFGEGSRLTVL.

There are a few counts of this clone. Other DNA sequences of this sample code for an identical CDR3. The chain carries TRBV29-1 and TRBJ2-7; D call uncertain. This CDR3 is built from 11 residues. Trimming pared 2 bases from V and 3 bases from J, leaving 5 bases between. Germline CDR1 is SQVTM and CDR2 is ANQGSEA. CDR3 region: CSVEFSYEQYF. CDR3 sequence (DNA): TGCAGCGTTGAATTCAGCTACGAGCAGTACTTC.

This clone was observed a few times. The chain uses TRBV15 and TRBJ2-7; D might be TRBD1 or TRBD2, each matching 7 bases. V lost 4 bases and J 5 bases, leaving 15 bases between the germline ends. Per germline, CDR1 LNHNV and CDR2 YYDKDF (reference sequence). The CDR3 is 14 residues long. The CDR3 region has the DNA TGTGCCACCAGCAAGGGGCAGGGGGGGAACGAGCAGTACTTC. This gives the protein CATSKGQGGNEQYF.

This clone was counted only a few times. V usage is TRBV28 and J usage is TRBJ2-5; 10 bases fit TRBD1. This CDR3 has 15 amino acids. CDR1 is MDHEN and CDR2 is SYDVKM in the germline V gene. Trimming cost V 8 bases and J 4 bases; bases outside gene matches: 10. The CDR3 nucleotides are TGTGCCAGCCGATCCCGGACAGGGGGTGGAGAGACCCAGTACTTC. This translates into CASRSRTGGGETQYF. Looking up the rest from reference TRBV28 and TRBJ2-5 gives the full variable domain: DVKVTQSSRYLVKRTGEKVFLECVQDMDHENMFWYRQDPGLGLRLIYFSYDVKMKEKGDIPEGYSVSREKKERFSLILESASTNQTSMYLCASRSRTGGGETQYFGPGTRLLVL.

This CDR3 reads CSFRELAGGSKKTQYF. The CDR3 bases are TGCAGTTTTCGCGAACTAGCGGGAGGAAGTAAGAAGACCCAGTACTTC. The chain is built from TRBV29-1 and TRBJ2-5; 12 positions match TRBD2. Germline V lookup: CDR1 SQVTM, CDR2 ANQGSEA. This CDR3 is 16 amino acids long.

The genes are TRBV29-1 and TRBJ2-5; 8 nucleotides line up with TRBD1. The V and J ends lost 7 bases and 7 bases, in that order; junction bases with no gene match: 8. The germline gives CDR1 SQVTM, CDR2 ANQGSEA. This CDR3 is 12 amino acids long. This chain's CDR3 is CSAGQEYGTQYF. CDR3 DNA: TGCAGCGCGGGACAGGAATACGGGACCCAGTACTTC.

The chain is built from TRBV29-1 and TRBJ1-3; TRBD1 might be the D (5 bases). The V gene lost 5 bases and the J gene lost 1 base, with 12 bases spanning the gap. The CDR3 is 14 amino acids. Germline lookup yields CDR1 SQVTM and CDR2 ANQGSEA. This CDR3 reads CSVWAGNSGNTIYF. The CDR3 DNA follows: TGCAGCGTTTGGGCAGGGAATTCTGGAAACACCATATATTTT.

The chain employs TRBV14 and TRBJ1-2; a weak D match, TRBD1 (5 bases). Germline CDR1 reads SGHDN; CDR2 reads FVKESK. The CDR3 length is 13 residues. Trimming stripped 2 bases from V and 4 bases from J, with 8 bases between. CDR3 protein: CASSQQGAYGYTF. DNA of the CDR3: TGTGCCAGCAGCCAACAGGGAGCCTATGGCTACACCTTC.

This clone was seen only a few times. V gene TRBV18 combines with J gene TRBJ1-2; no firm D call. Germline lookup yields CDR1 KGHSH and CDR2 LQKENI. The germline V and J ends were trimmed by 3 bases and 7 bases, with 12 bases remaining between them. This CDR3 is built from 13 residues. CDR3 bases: TGTGCCAGCTCACCGATGTCGGGTTTTGGCTACACCTTC. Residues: CASSPMSGFGYTF.

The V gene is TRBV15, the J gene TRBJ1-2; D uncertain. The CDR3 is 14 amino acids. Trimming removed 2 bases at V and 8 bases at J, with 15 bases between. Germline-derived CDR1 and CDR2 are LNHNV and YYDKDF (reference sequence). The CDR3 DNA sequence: TGTGCCACCAGCAGAAGAACAGCGGCGGACGGCTACACCTTC. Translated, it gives CATSRRTAADGYTF.

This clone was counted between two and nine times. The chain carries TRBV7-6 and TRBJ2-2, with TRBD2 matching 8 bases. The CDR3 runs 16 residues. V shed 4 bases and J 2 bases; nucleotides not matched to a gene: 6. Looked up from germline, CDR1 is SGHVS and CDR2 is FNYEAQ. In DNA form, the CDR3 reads TGTGCCAGCAGCTCGTTCGGGGGGGCCAACACCGGGGAGCTGTTTTTT. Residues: CASSSFGGANTGELFF.

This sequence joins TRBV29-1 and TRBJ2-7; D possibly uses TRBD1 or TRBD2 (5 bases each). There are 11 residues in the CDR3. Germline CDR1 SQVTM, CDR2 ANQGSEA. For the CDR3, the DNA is TGCAGTGGGGCGGGCACCTACGAGCAGTACTTC. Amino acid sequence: CSGAGTYEQYF.

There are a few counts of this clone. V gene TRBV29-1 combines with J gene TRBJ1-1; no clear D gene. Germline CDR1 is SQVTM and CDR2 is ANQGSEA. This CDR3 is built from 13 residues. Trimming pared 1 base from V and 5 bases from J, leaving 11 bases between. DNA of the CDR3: TGCAGCGTTGAAGTTTCCGGAGGGACTGAAGCTTTCTTT. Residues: CSVEVSGGTEAFF.

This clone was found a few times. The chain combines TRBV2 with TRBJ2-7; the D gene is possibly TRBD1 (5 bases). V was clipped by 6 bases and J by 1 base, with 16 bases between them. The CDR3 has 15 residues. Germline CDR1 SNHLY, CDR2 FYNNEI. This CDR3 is CASSSQGSVSYEQYF. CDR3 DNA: TGTGCCAGCAGCTCCCAGGGTTCGGTTTCCTACGAGCAGTACTTC.

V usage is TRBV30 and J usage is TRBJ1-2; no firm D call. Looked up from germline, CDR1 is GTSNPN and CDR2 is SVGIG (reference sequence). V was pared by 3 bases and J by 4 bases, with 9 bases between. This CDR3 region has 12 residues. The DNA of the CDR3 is TGTGCCTGGAGCCGTCCTTCCTATGGCTACACCTTC. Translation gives CAWSRPSYGYTF.

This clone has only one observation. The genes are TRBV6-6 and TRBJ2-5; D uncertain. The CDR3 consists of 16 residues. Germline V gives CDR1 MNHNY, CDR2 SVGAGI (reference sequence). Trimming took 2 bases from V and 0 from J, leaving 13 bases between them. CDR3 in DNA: TGTGCCAGCAGTTACCGGGCAACCACATACCAAGAGACCCAGTACTTC. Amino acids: CASSYRATTYQETQYF.

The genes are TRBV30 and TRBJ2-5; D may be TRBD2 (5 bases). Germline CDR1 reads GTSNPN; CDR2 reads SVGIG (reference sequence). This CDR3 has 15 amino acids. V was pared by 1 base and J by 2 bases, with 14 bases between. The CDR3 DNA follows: TGTGCCTGGAGTGGAGGGTTAGGGAGTCAAGAGACCCAGTACTTC. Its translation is CAWSGGLGSQETQYF.

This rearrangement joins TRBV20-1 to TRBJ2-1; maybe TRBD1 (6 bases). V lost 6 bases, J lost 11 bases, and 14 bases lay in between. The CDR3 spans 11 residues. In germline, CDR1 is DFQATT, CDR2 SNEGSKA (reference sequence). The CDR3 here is CSAPQGRKQFF. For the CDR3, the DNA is TGCAGTGCACCCCAGGGGCGTAAGCAGTTCTTC.

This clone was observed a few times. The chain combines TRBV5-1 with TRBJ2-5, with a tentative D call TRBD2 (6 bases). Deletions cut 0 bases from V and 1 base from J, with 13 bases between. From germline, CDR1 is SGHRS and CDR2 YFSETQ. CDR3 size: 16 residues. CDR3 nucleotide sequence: TGCGCCAGCAGCTTGGGAAATACGGGAGTCCAAGAGACCCAGTACTTC. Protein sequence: CASSLGNTGVQETQYF.

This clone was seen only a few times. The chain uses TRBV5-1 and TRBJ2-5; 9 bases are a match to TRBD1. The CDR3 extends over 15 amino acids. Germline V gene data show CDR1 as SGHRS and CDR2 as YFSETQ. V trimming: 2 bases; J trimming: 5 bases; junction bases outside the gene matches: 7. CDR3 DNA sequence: TGCGCCAGCAGCTTCCAAACCGGGACAGGGGAGACCCAGTACTTC. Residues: CASSFQTGTGETQYF.

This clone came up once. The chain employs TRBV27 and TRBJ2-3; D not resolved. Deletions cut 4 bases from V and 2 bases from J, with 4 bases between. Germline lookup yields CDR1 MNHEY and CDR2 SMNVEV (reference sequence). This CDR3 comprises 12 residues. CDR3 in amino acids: CASSSITDTQYF. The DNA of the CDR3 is TGTGCCAGCAGTTCTATCACAGATACGCAGTATTTT.

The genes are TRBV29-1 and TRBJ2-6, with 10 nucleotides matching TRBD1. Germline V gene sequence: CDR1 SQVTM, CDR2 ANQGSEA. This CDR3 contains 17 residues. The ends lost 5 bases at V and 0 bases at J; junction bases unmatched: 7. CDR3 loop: CSVRGQGYTSGANVLTF. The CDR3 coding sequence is TGCAGCGTTCGGGGACAGGGGTATACCTCTGGGGCCAACGTCCTGACTTTC.

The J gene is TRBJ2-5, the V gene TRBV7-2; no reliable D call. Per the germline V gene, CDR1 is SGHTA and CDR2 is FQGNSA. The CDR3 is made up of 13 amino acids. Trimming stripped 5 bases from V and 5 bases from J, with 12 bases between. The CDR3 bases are TGTGCCAGCAGCGGCAGACTGAAGGAGACCCAGTACTTC. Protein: CASSGRLKETQYF.

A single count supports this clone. CDR3: CAWGFKAGVVEQFF. CDR3 sequence (DNA): TGTGCCTGGGGATTTAAAGCGGGAGTCGTTGAGCAGTTCTTC. The chain carries TRBV30 and TRBJ2-1, with 8 bases aligning to TRBD2. The germline CDR1 and CDR2 sequences are GTSNPN and SVGIG (reference sequence). The J segment lost 9 bases and the V segment lost 5 bases, leaving 12 bases of the junction unmatched. The CDR3 consists of 14 residues.

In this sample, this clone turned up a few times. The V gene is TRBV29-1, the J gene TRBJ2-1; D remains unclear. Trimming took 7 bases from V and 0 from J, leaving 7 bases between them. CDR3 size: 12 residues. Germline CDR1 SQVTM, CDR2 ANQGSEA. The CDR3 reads CSGKSSYNEQFF. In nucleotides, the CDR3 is TGCAGCGGGAAGAGCTCCTACAATGAGCAGTTCTTC.

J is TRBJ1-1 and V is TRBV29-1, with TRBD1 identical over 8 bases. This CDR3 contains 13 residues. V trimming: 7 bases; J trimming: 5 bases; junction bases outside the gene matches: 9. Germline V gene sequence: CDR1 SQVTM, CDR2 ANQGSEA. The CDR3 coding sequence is TGCAGCGGATGGACAGGGTTTTTGACTGAAGCTTTCTTT. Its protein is CSGWTGFLTEAFF.

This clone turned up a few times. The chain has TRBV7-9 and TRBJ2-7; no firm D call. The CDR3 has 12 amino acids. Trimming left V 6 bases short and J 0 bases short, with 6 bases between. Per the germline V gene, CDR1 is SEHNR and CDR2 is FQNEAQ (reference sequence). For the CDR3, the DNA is TGTGCCAGCAGTTTGAGCTCCTACGAGCAGTACTTC. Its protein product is CASSLSSYEQYF.

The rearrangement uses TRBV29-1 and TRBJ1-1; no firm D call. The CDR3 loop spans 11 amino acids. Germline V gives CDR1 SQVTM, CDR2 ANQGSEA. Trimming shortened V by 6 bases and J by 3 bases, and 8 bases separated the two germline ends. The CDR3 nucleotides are TGCAGCGTGTCGGAGGACACTGAAGCTTTCTTT. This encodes CSVSEDTEAFF.

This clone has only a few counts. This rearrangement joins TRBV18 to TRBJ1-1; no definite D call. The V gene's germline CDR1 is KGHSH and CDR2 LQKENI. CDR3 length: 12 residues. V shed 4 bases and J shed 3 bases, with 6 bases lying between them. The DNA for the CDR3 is TGTGCCAGCTCACGGATAGACACTGAAGCTTTCTTT. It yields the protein CASSRIDTEAFF. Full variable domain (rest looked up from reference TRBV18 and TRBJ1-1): NAGVMQNPRHLVRRRGQEARLRCSPMKGHSHVYWYRQLPEEGLKFMVYLQKENIIDESGMPKERFSAEFPKEGPSILRIQQVVRGDSAAYFCASSRIDTEAFFGQGTRLTVV.